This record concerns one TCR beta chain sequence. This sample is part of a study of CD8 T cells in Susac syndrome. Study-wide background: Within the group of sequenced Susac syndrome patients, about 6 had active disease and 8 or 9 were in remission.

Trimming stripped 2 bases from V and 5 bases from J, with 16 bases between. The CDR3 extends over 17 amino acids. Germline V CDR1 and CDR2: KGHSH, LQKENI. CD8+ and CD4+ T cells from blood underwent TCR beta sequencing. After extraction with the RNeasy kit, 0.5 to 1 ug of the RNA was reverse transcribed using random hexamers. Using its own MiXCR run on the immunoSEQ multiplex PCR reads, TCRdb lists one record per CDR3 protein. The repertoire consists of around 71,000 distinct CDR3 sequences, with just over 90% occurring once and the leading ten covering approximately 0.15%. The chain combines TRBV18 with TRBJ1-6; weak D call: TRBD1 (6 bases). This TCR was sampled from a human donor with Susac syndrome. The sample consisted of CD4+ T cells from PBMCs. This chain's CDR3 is CASSPSAGGQNNSPLHF. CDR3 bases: TGTGCCAGCTCACCATCGGCCGGGGGGCAGAATAATTCACCCCTCCACTTT.